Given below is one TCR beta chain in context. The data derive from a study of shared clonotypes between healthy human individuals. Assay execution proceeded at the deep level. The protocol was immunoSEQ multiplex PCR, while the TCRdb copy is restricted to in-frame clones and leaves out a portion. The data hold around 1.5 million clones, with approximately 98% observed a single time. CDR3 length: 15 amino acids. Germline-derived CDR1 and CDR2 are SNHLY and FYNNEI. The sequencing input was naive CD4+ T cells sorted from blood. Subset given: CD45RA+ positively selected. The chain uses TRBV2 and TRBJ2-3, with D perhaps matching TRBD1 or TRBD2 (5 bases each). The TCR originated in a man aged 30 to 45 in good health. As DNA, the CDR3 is TGTGCTTCGGGGCCGGGGCGCGCCCCCACAGATACGCAGTATTTT. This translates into CASGPGRAPTDTQYF.